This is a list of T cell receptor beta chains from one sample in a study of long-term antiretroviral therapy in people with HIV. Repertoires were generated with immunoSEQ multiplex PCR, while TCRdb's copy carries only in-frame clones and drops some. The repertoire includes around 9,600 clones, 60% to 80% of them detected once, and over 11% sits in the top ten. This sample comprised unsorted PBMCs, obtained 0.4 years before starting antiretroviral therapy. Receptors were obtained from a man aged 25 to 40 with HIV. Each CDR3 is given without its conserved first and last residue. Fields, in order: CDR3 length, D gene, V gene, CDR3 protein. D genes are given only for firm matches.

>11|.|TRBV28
ASSPGAVYGYT
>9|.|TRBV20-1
SARGHNEQY
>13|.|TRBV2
ASSPSRASTGELF
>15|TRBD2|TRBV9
ASSLRLAGGPRDEQF
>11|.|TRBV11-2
ASSLAVDYEQY
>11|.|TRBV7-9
ASSGGTNEKLF
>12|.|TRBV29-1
SVEPGVGEDGYT
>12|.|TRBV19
ASSIGSLSYEQY
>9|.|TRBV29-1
SVEQIYGYT
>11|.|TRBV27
ASSSGPQVEQY
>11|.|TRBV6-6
ASSAGSPDEQF
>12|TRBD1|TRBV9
ASSMGQGYETQY
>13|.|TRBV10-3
AISESTGGHQPQH
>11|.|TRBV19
ASSNYGDQPQH
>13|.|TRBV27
ASSSIPPQGKPQH
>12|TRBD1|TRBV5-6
ASSLGDRNTEAF
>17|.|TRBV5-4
ASSLGGLPGKLGNNEQF
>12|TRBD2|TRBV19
ASNLAGGLDEQF
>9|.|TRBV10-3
AISVGNEQY
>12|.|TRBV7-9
ASSFEMGTDTQY
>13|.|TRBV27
ASSLEGISYNEQF
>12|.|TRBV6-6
ASRYLGTPYEQY
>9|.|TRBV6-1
ASMRGYEQY
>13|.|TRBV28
ASMGGSSYNSPLH
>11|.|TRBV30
ACTLSSYNEQF
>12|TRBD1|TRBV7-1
ASSVQGERTEAF
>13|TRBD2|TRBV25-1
ASSEFSGGQETQY
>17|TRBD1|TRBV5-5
ASSRNDRGDLSGANVLT
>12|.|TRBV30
AWSRGGRTYEQY
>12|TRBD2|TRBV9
ASSPRTRTDTQY
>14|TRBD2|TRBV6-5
ASSYSRRGLPYEQY
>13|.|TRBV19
ASQGDGRGNQPQH
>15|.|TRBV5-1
ASSSPSLSSSYNEQF
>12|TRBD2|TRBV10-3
AISAFTSGVEQY
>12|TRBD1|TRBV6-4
ASTLTGESTEAF
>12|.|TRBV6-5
ASSEGATNEKLF
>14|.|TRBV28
ASKTSGRGFNSPLH
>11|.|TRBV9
ASSVRGIGELF
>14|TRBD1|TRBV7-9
ASSSSPGQPVEELF
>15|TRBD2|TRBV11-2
ASSLLSSGGRTDTQY
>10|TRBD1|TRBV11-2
ASSPTGNEQY
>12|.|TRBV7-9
ASSRETNSYEQY
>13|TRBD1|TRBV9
ASSPGTGRTDTQY
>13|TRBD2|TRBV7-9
ASSLVAGRQETQY
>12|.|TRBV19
ASSIDWGDTEAF
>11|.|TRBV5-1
ASSLARGLEQY
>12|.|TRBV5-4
ASSSGAANYGYT
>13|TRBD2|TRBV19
ASSRTSGRHNEQF
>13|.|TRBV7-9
ASTTQASWATEAF
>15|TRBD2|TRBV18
ASSQLAGGLAYNEQF
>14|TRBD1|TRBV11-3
ASSLGPGTADYEQY
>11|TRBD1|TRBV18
ASSLDRGNEQY
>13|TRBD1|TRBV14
ASSQLQGLGHEQY
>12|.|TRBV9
ASSAETGYPEQY
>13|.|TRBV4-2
ASSHEQGSYNEQF
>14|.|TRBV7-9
ASSLAGLGPNEKLF
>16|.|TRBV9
ASSFTGDAGGSTDTQY